The present T cell receptor beta chain was sequenced within a study of blood T cell repertoires in COVID-19. About the research overall: From the United States, Italy and Spain came samples of acute and convalescent COVID-19. From T cells, B-cell-depleted T cells, or PBMCs came the material, which was cDNA or gDNA.

Original processing notes: From reference gene primer amplification, estimates of nucleated cell counts were derived. Libraries were prepared by immunoSEQ multiplex PCR; TCRdb keeps only in-frame clonotypes and omits some of them. V and J calls plus clone size are reproduced from that table; the DNA served to infer D and trimming. In the table there are over 200,000 clones, more than 65% of which are singletons. J lost 5 bases, V lost 10 bases, and 6 bases had no gene match. Per germline, CDR1 MNHEY and CDR2 SVGAGI. The CDR3 totals 12 residues. This sequence originates from a man over 45 with active or convalescent COVID-19. The chain is built from TRBV6-5 and TRBJ2-3; 7 bases map to TRBD2. The sample taken for sequencing was peripheral blood. The CDR3 nucleotides are TGTGCCATCCGGGGGGTAGGAGATACGCAGTATTTT. This gives the protein CAIRGVGDTQYF.